These T cell receptor beta chains were read from a single sample in a study of immune heterogeneity within non-small cell lung tumors. TCRdb reprocessed the multiplex PCR reads via MiXCR and lists one record per CDR3 protein. Of under 25,000 distinct CDR3 sequences listed, around 28% are singletons. Sequencing was carried out using lung tumor tissue. The receptors come from a man aged 40-49 years with non-small cell lung cancer. CDR3s include the opening cysteine and the closing phenylalanine or tryptophan. D genes are given only for firm matches. Size values are once, few and many counts, or a class for expanded clones, and some rows have none.

>many|TRBJ2-5|-|TRBV7-2
CASSLGLGSGQETQYF
TGTGCCAGCAGCTTAGGCCTGGGTAGCGGACAAGAGACCCAGTACTTC
>few|TRBJ2-6|TRBD2|TRBV12-3/TRBV12-4
CASNTAGVESGANVLTF
TGTGCCAGCAATACTGCGGGGGTCGAATCTGGGGCCAACGTCCTGACTTTC
>many|TRBJ1-6|TRBD1|TRBV10-3
CAISERTGGSNSPLHF
TGTGCCATCAGTGAGAGGACAGGGGGTAGTAATTCACCCCTCCACTTT
>few|TRBJ2-1|TRBD2|TRBV7-3
CASSTGTSGSGEQFF
TGTGCCAGCAGTACCGGGACTAGCGGGAGTGGGGAGCAGTTCTTC
>many|TRBJ2-7|TRBD1|TRBV18
CASSPRTGLTYEQYF
TGTGCCAGCTCACCAAGGACAGGGCTTACCTACGAGCAGTACTTC
>few|TRBJ1-5|-|TRBV19
CASKVRPESNQPQHF
TGTGCCAGTAAGGTTAGACCAGAGAGCAATCAGCCCCAGCATTTT
>few|TRBJ1-2|TRBD1|TRBV30
CAWSPPGGRGGYTF
TGTGCCTGGAGCCCCCCAGGGGGAAGGGGTGGCTACACCTTC
>medium-sized|TRBJ1-6|-|TRBV5-1
CASSRDGPSYNSPLHF
TGCGCCAGCAGCCGGGACGGACCCTCCTATAATTCACCCCTCCACTTT
>-|TRBJ2-7|TRBD2|TRBV7-3
CASSPGLVGVGEQYF
TGTGCCAGCAGCCCGGGACTAGTGGGAGTCGGCGAGCAGTACTTC
>medium-sized|TRBJ2-1|TRBD1|TRBV10-1
CASSLVPGQGYNEQFF
TGCGCCAGCAGTCTCGTCCCGGGACAGGGGTACAATGAGCAGTTCTTC
>-|TRBJ2-7|-|TRBV11-3
CASSFLGETYDQYF
TGTGCCAGCAGCTTTTTGGGGGAAACCTACGATCAGTACTTC
>few|TRBJ2-3|TRBD2|TRBV7-9
CASSLLAGGSDTQYF
TGTGCCAGCAGCCTATTAGCGGGAGGCTCAGATACGCAGTATTTT
>many|TRBJ2-7|-|TRBV5-1
CASSVSGGIYEQYF
TGCGCCAGCAGCGTTAGCGGAGGGATCTACGAGCAGTACTTC
>-|TRBJ2-1|TRBD2|TRBV5-6
CASSPTTSGRRSEQFF
TGTGCCAGCAGCCCCACGACTAGCGGGAGAAGAAGTGAGCAGTTCTTC
>few|TRBJ2-7|-|TRBV24-1
CATSDFKTAHEQYF
TGTGCCACCAGTGATTTTAAGACAGCCCACGAGCAGTACTTC
>-|TRBJ1-2|TRBD1|TRBV9
CASSYRDRAYGYTF
TGTGCCAGCAGCTACCGGGACAGGGCCTATGGCTACACCTTC
>few|TRBJ2-3|-|TRBV5-1
CASSLSPPGGVSDTQYF
TGCGCCAGCAGCCTATCTCCCCCCGGCGGGGTATCAGATACGCAGTATTTT
>many|TRBJ2-7|-|TRBV6-5
CASSYYPAGRSYEQYF
TGTGCCAGCAGTTACTACCCCGCGGGCCGATCCTACGAGCAGTACTTC
>-|TRBJ2-1|-|TRBV20-1
CSTSRSAVDEQFF
TGCAGTACTAGCCGCTCAGCGGTCGATGAGCAGTTCTTC
>-|TRBJ2-1|-|TRBV27
CASSSPNVGVREQFF
TGTGCCAGCAGTTCCCCGAATGTGGGAGTCAGGGAGCAGTTCTTC
>-|TRBJ2-5|TRBD2|TRBV20-1
CSATSREGRETQYF
TGCAGTGCTACCTCTCGGGAGGGCCGGGAGACCCAGTACTTC
>many|TRBJ2-7|-|TRBV9
CASNRGNPSYEQYF
TGTGCCAGCAATAGGGGCAACCCCTCCTACGAGCAGTACTTC
>few|TRBJ1-1|-|TRBV11-2
CASSLYRGTEAFF
TGTGCCAGCAGCTTATATAGGGGGACTGAAGCTTTCTTT
>medium-sized|TRBJ2-1|-|TRBV6-1
CATKKEAYNEQFF
TGTGCCACCAAGAAGGAGGCCTACAATGAGCAGTTCTTC
>few|TRBJ2-3|-|TRBV12-3/TRBV12-4
CASSSSQGDTQYF
TGTGCCAGCAGTTCCTCCCAAGGGGATACGCAGTATTTT
>medium-sized|TRBJ1-2|-|TRBV20-1
CSAWSMNYGYTF
TGCAGTGCCTGGAGCATGAACTATGGCTACACCTTC
>few|TRBJ1-1|-|TRBV6-1
CASSPQANTEAFF
TGTGCCAGCAGTCCTCAGGCGAACACTGAAGCTTTCTTT
>few|TRBJ2-7|-|TRBV19
CASQRSSGPYEQYF
TGTGCCAGTCAACGAAGTAGCGGTCCCTACGAGCAGTACTTC
>-|TRBJ2-4|-|TRBV12-5
CASGLGLKNIQYF
TGTGCTAGTGGTTTGGGACTAAAAAACATTCAGTACTTC
>few|TRBJ2-5|TRBD2|TRBV6-2/TRBV6-3
CASSRQGTSGSQYF
TGTGCCAGCAGTAGACAAGGGACTAGCGGATCCCAGTACTTC
>many|TRBJ1-6|-|TRBV2
CATKEEMGNSPLHF
TGTGCCACCAAGGAGGAGATGGGGAATTCACCCCTCCACTTT
>-|TRBJ1-1|-|TRBV11-2
CASSLDGGYTEAFF
TGTGCCAGCAGCTTAGATGGCGGATACACTGAAGCTTTCTTT
>-|TRBJ1-2|-|TRBV5-4
CASSLEGPRQTGYTF
TGTGCCAGCAGCTTGGAGGGCCCAAGACAGACCGGCTACACCTTC
>-|TRBJ1-4|-|TRBV7-2
CASSLLALNEKLFF
TGTGCCAGCAGCTTATTGGCTCTAAATGAAAAACTGTTTTTT
>many|TRBJ1-6|-|TRBV3-1
CASRAGDNSPLHF
TGTGCCAGCAGAGCAGGGGATAATTCACCCCTCCACTTT
>few|TRBJ2-1|-|TRBV10-3
CAISEYRNEQFF
TGTGCCATCAGTGAGTACCGGAATGAGCAGTTCTTC
>few|TRBJ2-1|-|TRBV28
CASSFSLSNEQFF
TGTGCCAGCAGTTTTTCCCTTTCCAATGAGCAGTTCTTC
>-|TRBJ2-1|-|TRBV7-9
CASSWQGNEQFF
TGTGCCAGCAGCTGGCAGGGCAATGAGCAGTTCTTC
>few|TRBJ2-1|-|TRBV12-3/TRBV12-4
CASSSQGGRYNEQFF
TGTGCCAGCAGTTCCCAGGGGGGAAGGTACAATGAGCAGTTCTTC
>few|TRBJ1-6|-|TRBV10-3
CAITRTRGNSPLHF
TGTGCCATCACTAGGACACGGGGTAATTCACCCCTCCACTTT
>few|TRBJ1-5|-|TRBV18
CASSQSEGRQPQHF
TGTGCCAGCTCACAATCAGAGGGTCGTCAGCCCCAGCATTTT
>-|TRBJ2-3|TRBD2|TRBV20-1
CSAGRTSGRAGNTQYF
TGCAGTGCGGGACGGACTAGCGGGAGGGCCGGGAATACGCAGTATTTT
>medium-sized|TRBJ2-1|TRBD1|TRBV19
CASSIDRGYNEQFF
TGTGCCAGTAGCATTGACAGGGGGTACAATGAGCAGTTCTTC
>-|TRBJ2-7|TRBD2|TRBV5-1
CASSLEVGTRGMREQYF
TGCGCCAGCAGCTTGGAAGTTGGGACTAGGGGGATGAGGGAGCAGTACTTC
>-|TRBJ1-1|-|TRBV29-1
CSVVTGGLGTGAFF
TGCAGCGTCGTAACCGGGGGGCTCGGCACTGGAGCTTTCTTT
>many|TRBJ1-6|-|TRBV14
CASSQLRSGNSPLHF
TGTGCCAGCAGCCAACTGCGCTCCGGTAATTCACCCCTCCACTTT
>many|TRBJ2-1|TRBD2|TRBV7-8
CASSQSLGLADNEQFF
TGTGCCAGCAGCCAGAGCCTCGGACTAGCGGACAATGAGCAGTTCTTC
>-|TRBJ2-2|-|TRBV11-3
CASQGSANTGELFF
TGTGCCAGCCAGGGAAGCGCGAACACCGGGGAGCTGTTTTTT
>few|TRBJ2-7|-|TRBV29-1
CSVGANRATEQYF
TGCAGCGTGGGGGCCAACAGGGCGACCGAGCAGTACTTC
>many|TRBJ1-5|-|TRBV20-1
CSAKRGEQNQPQHF
TGCAGTGCTAAGAGGGGGGAGCAAAATCAGCCCCAGCATTTT
>many|TRBJ1-2|TRBD1|TRBV4-2
CASSQAQGAAGYTF
TGTGCCAGCAGCCAAGCACAGGGGGCGGCTGGCTACACCTTC
>-|TRBJ2-5|-|TRBV6-6
CASSYSKGTQYF
TGTGCCAGCAGTTACTCGAAAGGGACCCAGTACTTC
>-|TRBJ1-6|-|TRBV4-1
CASSQGERAFSPLHF
TGCGCCAGCAGCCAAGGAGAAAGGGCATTTTCACCCCTCCACTTT
>few|TRBJ2-3|-|TRBV12-3/TRBV12-4
CASSLDVDTDTQYF
TGTGCCAGCAGTTTGGACGTTGATACAGATACGCAGTATTTT